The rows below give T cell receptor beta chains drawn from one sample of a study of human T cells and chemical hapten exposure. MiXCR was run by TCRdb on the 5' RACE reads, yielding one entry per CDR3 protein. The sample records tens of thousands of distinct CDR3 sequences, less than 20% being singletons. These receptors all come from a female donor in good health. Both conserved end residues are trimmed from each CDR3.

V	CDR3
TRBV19	ASSIGTGAYEQY
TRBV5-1	ASSLEGGRPMNTEAF
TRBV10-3	AITRGDRVDEQY
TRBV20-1	SARKGLPGYT
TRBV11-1	ASSPGLGGIIGEGGVEQF
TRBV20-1	SAIGGATNEKLF
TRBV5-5	ASSLDRGKLLVGQF
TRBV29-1	SGSQGIGFEAF
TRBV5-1	ASSDDSPYEQY
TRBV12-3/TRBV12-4	ASTPDGGIGYTIY
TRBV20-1	SARIRDREY
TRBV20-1	SARTSNQPQH
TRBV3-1	ASSQNGRDTEAF
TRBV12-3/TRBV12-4	ASSTGAYGYT
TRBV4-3	ASSQDGRGWEKLF
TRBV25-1	ASRQDGELF
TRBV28	ASSLITGELF
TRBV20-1	SARPLNRASTDTQY
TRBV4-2	ASSQTGGGELF
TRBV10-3	AISGGTNYGYT
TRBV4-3	ASSQLSGVLTGELF
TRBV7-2	ASSGGLAKTGELF
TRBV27	ASSFGQGVRETQY
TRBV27	ASSLEGYTDTQY
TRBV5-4	ASSLKVTDTEAF
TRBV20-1	SARRGRETEAF
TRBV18	ASSPQVYRGVNTEAF
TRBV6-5	ASSYTQGSKNIQY
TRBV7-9	ASSHGTDEQF
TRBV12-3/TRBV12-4	ASSSLSTENYGYT
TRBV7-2	ASSFDSLPQGYT
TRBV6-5	ASSRSGRGSNEQF
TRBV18	ASSPLDSGELF
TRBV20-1	SARARKSSYNEQF
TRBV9	ASSVGEGAYEQY
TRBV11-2	ASSEQGINQPQH
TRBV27	ASSDRLYGYT
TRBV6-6	ASSSEGLEAF
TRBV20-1	SARDGGTNYGYT
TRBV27	ASSYGGGPIGEQF
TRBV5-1	ASSLVDRETDTQY
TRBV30	AWGNHRGNQPQH
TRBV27	ASSPWDGTTGELF
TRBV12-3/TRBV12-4	ASSHGLIGNQPQH
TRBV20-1	SARRTASNTEAF
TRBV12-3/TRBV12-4	ASSDRGNYGYT
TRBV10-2	ATRQARSYEQY
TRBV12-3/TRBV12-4	ASSREYEQY
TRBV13	ASSFGTSYNEQF
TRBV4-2	ASSQSTGGGVYEQY
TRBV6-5	AIRGQGGGNYGYT
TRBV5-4	ASSLHTSYEQY
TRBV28	ASSLANGEQF